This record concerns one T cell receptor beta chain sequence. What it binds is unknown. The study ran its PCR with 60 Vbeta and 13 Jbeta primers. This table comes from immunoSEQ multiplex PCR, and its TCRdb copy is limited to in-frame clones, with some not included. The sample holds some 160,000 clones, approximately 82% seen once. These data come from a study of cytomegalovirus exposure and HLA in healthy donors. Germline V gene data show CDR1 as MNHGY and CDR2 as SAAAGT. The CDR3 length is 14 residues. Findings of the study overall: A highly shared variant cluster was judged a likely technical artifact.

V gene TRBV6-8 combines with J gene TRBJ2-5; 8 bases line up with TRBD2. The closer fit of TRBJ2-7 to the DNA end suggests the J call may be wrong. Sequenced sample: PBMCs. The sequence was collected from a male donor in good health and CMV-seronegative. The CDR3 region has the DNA TGTGCCAGCAGTCGGGGTAGCGGGGAGTACGAGCAGTACTTC. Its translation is CASSRGSGEYEQYF.